The clone carrying this TCR beta chain was detected many times. With 5 bases removed from V and 8 bases from J, the gap between germline ends came to 18 bases. The CDR3 spans 14 residues. Germline V gene lookup returns CDR1 MNHEY and CDR2 SMNVEV (reference sequence). Amplification of TCR beta CDR3 regions used RNA as the template. A first-round RT-PCR of the TCR CDR3 used the HTBI primer set. TCRdb reprocessed the multiplex PCR reads with MiXCR, giving one entry per CDR3 protein. The sample holds a few hundred thousand distinct CDR3 sequences; around an eighth are singletons and the top ten take less than 20%. Investigators excluded patients with uncontrolled infection, other autoimmune disease, pregnancy or lactation. Diagnosing involved the use of clinical symptoms, serum thyroxine and TRAb, thyroid ultrasound and orbital computed tomography. This entry comes from a study of T cells in Graves' hyperthyroidism and ophthalmopathy.

The chain joins TRBV27 to TRBJ1-2; perhaps TRBD1 as D (6 bases). This TCR was recovered from a woman between 18 and 30 years old with Graves' hyperthyroidism. Sequenced input: blood. Here the CDR3 reads CASSNTGTLGGYTF. The CDR3 DNA sequence: TGTGCCAGCAGTAATACCGGGACACTAGGGGGCTACACCTTC.